These 14 T cell receptor beta chains came from one sample sequenced in a study. Tregs were sorted as CD4+CD25+CD127-/low cells. TCRdb re-called the 5' RACE reads with MiXCR, one entry per CDR3 protein. The data show 32,000 or so distinct CDR3 sequences, 25% to 30% seen once. The sample was tumor-infiltrating Tregs sorted from the breast tumor. The source is a female donor with breast cancer.

This clonotype was seen a handful of times. V and J are TRBV11-2 and TRBJ2-7; 9 bases map to TRBD2. Losses at the gene ends were 6 bases for V and 3 bases for J; bases not matched to a gene: 6. CDR1 is SGHAT, CDR2 FQNNGV, per germline. This CDR3 has 14 amino acids. In DNA, the CDR3 is TGTGCCAGCAGAGCGGGGGGCGCCGGCTACGAGCAGTACTTC. This encodes CASRAGGAGYEQYF.

This clonotype was seen many times. The genes are TRBV30 and TRBJ2-7; D is possibly TRBD1 or TRBD2 (5 bases each). The CDR3 runs 13 residues. Germline V CDR1 and CDR2: GTSNPN, SVGIG (reference sequence). Trimming cost V 2 bases and J 3 bases, with 11 bases left between them. This chain's CDR3 is CAWSLGTRYEQYF. DNA of the CDR3: TGTGCCTGGAGTCTTGGGACCCGCTACGAGCAGTACTTC.

This chain uses TRBV13 with TRBJ1-5, with 11 bases fitting TRBD1. Per the germline V gene, CDR1 is PRHDT and CDR2 is FYEKMQ (reference sequence). This CDR3 has 14 residues. V lost 5 bases to trimming and J lost 6 bases; unmatched junction nucleotides: 3. The CDR3 region has the DNA TGTGCCAGCAGCCAAGGGACAGGGGGTCAGCCCCAGCATTTT. It codes for CASSQGTGGQPQHF.

This clonotype was observed once. Its ends do not fully match the called genes, so a read error is possible. The chain is built from TRBV27 and TRBJ2-7; D could derive from TRBD1 or TRBD2 (5 bases each). This CDR3 spans 14 amino acids. Germline CDR1 is MNHEY and CDR2 is SMNVEV (reference sequence). The CDR3 DNA follows: TGTGCCAGCAGTTTTGAGGGGAGCTCCTACGAGCAGTGCTTC. It is translated as CASSFEGSSYEQCF.

This clonotype was seen ten or more times. The genes are TRBV6-6 and TRBJ2-1; perhaps TRBD2 as D (5 bases). The germline V gene has CDR1 MNHNY and CDR2 SVGAGI (reference sequence). With 8 bases removed from V and 8 bases from J, the gap between germline ends came to 10 bases. This CDR3 region has 11 residues. Written as DNA, the CDR3 is TGTGCCAGCCTCGCCGGGGATGAGCAGTTCTTC. Its protein product is CASLAGDEQFF.

This clonotype was detected only a few times. The chain carries TRBV12-3 or TRBV12-4 and TRBJ2-7; D remains ambiguous. This CDR3 spans 12 amino acids. V shed 1 base and J shed 6 bases, with 7 bases lying between them. The CDR3 DNA reads TGTGCCAGCAGTTTAGTAGGTCTCGAGCAGTACTTC. This sequence encodes CASSLVGLEQYF.

This clonotype was seen ten or more times. The gene calls are TRBV20-1 and TRBJ2-7, with 10 bases matching TRBD2. CDR1 is DFQATT, CDR2 SNEGSKA, per germline (reference sequence). The CDR3 runs to 13 residues. J lost 3 bases, V lost 4 bases, and 3 bases had no gene match. CDR3 nucleotide sequence: TGCAGTGCTACCAGCGGGAGGGACTACGAGCAGTACTTC. Translating it yields CSATSGRDYEQYF.

On this clonotype: The germline gene is not matched at one end of the junction; a read error may be the cause. The V call is TRBV27, the J call TRBJ2-1; 9 nucleotides match TRBD2. CDR1 is MNHEY and CDR2 is SMNVEV in the germline V gene (reference sequence). This CDR3 is 17 amino acids long. The CDR3 bases are TGTGCCAGCAGTCTCCTACAGACTAGCGGATCCTACAATGGGCAGTTCTTC. Its translation: CASSLLQTSGSYNGQFF.

About this clonotype: Just one base apart from a much larger clone, this may be a read error. The chain has TRBV20-1 and TRBJ1-5; 8 bases are shared with TRBD1. J gave up 5 bases and V 3 bases, and 9 bases lay outside the gene matches. Germline V gene data show CDR1 as DFQATT and CDR2 as SNEGSKA (reference sequence). CDR3 size: 15 residues. The chain's CDR3 is CSASYKGTGHQPQHF. The CDR3 DNA reads TGCAGTGCTAGTTATAAGGGGACAGGACATCAGCCCCAGCATTTT.

DNA for the CDR3: TGTGCCACCAGCAGACCCGGGACAGGGGGAGGCAATGAGCAGTTCTTC. This gives the protein CATSRPGTGGGNEQFF. The chain joins TRBV15 to TRBJ2-1; TRBD1 matches 11 bases. Losses at the gene ends were 2 bases for V and 6 bases for J; bases not matched to a gene: 6. The CDR3 has 16 amino acids. CDR1 is LNHNV, CDR2 YYDKDF, per germline (reference sequence).

This clonotype was detected many times. This rearrangement joins TRBV12-3 or TRBV12-4 to TRBJ2-1; 7 bases are a match to TRBD2. With 3 bases clipped from V and 3 bases from J, the junction kept 2 bases outside the gene matches. The CDR3 runs 14 residues. CDR3 amino acids: CASSLRENYNEQFF. The CDR3 region has the DNA TGTGCCAGCAGTTTGCGGGAGAACTACAATGAGCAGTTCTTC.

This clonotype came up many times. CDR3 nucleotide sequence: TGCGCCAGCAGCTTTGGGACAGGGATACGGACAGATACGCAGTATTTT. Translated: CASSFGTGIRTDTQYF. The rearrangement joins TRBV5-1 to TRBJ2-3, with TRBD1 matching 9 bases. V gave up 2 bases and J gave up 3 bases; unmatched junction bases: 7. CDR1 is SGHRS and CDR2 is YFSETQ in the germline V gene. This CDR3 region has 16 residues.

This clonotype has a count of ten or more. V and J are TRBV5-6 and TRBJ2-7; the match to TRBD1 covers 10 bases. The CDR3 sequence is 13 residues long. Germline CDR1 reads SGHDT; CDR2 reads YYEEEE. Losses at the gene ends were 0 bases for V and 7 bases for J; bases not matched to a gene: 1. CDR3 region: CASSLGTGGEQYF. The CDR3 coding sequence is TGTGCCAGCAGCTTGGGGACAGGGGGAGAGCAGTACTTC.

This clonotype showed up many times. The rearrangement uses TRBV7-9 and TRBJ2-5; 10 positions agree with TRBD2. Losses at the gene ends were 1 base for V and 5 bases for J; bases not matched to a gene: 10. CDR1 and CDR2 from the germline V gene are SEHNR and FQNEAQ (reference sequence). This CDR3 is 17 amino acids long. The chain's CDR3 is CASSLGLASGSVETQYF. CDR3 nucleotide sequence: TGTGCCAGCAGCTTAGGGCTGGCTAGCGGGAGTGTGGAGACCCAGTACTTC. The whole variable domain, filled in from reference TRBV7-9 and TRBJ2-5, reads DTGVSQNPRHKITKRGQNVTFRCDPISEHNRLYWYRQTLGQGPEFLTYFQNEAQLEKSRLLSDRFSAERPKGSFSTLEIQRTEQGDSAMYLCASSLGLASGSVETQYFGPGTRLLVL.